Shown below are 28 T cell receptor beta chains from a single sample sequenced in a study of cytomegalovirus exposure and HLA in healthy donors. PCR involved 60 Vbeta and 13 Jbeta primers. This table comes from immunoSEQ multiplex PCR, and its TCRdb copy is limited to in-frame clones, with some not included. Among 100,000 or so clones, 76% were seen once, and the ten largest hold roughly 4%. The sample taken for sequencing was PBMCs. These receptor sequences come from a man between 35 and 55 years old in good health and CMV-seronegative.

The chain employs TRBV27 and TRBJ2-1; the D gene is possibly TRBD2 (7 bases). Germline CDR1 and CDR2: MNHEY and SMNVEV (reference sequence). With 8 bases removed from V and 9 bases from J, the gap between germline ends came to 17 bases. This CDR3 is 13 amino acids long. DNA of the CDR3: TGTGCCAGCGGACTGGGGGGGCCGGTTGAGCAGTTCTTC. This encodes CASGLGGPVEQFF.

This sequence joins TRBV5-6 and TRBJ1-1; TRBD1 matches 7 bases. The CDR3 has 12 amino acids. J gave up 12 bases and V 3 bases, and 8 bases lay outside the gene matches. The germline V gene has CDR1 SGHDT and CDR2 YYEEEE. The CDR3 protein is CASSSGQISTFF. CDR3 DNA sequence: TGTGCCAGCAGCTCGGGACAGATTAGTACTTTCTTT.

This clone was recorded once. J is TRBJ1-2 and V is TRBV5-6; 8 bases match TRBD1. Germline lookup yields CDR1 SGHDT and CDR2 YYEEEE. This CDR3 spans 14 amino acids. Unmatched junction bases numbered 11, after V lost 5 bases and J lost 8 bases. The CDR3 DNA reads TGTGCCAGCAGTCCAGGACAGGGAAAGGGAGGCTACACCTTC. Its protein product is CASSPGQGKGGYTF. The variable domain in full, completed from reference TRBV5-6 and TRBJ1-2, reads DAGVTQSPTHLIKTRGQQVTLRCSPKSGHDTVSWYQQALGQGPQFIFQYYEEEERQRGNFPDRFSGHQFPNYSSELNVNALLLGDSALYLCASSPGQGKGGYTFGSGTRLTVV.

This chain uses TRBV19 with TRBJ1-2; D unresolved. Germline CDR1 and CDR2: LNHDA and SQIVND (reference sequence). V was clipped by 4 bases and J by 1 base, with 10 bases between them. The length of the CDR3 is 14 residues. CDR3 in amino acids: CASSTGIFNYGYTF. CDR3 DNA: TGTGCCAGTAGTACAGGCATATTTAACTATGGCTACACCTTC.

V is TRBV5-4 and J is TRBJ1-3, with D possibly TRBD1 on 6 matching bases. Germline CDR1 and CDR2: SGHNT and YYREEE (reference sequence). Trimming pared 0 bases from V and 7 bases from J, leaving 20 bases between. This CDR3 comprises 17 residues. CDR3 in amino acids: CASSLVGTASTGNTIYF. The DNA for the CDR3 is TGTGCCAGCAGCTTGGTAGGGACCGCCAGCACAGGGAACACCATATATTTT.

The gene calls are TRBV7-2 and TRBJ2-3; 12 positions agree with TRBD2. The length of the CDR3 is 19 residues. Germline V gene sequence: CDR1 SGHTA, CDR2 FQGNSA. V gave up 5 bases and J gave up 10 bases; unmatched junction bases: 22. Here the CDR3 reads CASSPTSLAGGTSRSAQYF. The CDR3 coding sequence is TGTGCCAGCAGCCCCACCTCACTAGCGGGGGGAACCTCAAGGAGCGCGCAGTATTTT.

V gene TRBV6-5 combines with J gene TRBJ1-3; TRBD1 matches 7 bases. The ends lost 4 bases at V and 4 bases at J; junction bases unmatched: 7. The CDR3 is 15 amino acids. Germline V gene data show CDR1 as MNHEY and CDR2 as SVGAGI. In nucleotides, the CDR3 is TGTGCCAGCAGTTCCGCAGGGGGACCCGGAAACACCATATATTTT. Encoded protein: CASSSAGGPGNTIYF.

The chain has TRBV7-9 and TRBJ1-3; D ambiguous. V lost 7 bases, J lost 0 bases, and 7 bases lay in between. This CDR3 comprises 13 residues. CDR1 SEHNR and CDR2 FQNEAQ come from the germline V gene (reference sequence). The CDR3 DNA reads TGTGCCAGCATCCTTAGCTCTGGAAACACCATATATTTT. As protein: CASILSSGNTIYF. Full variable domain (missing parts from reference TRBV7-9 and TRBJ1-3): DTGVSQNPRHKITKRGQNVTFRCDPISEHNRLYWYRQTLGQGPEFLTYFQNEAQLEKSRLLSDRFSAERPKGSFSTLEIQRTEQGDSAMYLCASILSSGNTIYFGEGSWLTVV.

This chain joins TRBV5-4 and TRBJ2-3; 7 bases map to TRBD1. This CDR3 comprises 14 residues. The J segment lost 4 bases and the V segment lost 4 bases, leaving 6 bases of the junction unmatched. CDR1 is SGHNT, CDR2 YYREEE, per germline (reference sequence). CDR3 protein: CASSRDRGPDTQYF. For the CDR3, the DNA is TGTGCCAGCAGCAGGGACAGAGGTCCAGATACGCAGTATTTT.

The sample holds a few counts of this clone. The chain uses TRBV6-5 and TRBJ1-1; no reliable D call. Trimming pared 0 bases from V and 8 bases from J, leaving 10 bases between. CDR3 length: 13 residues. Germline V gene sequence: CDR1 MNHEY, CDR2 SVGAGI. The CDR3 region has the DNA TGTGCCAGCAGTTACTCGACTGGGTTGGAAGCTTTCTTT. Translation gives CASSYSTGLEAFF.

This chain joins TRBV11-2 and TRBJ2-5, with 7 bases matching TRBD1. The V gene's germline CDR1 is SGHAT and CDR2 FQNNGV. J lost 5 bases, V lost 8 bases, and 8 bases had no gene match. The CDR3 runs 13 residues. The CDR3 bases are TGTGCCAGCGGAGACAGGGAGCAGGAGACCCAGTACTTC. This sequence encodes CASGDREQETQYF.

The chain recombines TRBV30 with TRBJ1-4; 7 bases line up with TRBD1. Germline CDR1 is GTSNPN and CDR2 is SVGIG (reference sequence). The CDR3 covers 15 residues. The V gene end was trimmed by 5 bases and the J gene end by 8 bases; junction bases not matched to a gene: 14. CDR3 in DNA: TGTGCCTGGTTACCCCCGGGGACAGCTGGGGAAAAACTGTTTTTT. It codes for CAWLPPGTAGEKLFF. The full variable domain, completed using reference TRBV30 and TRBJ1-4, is SQTIHQWPATLVQPVGSPLSLECTVEGTSNPNLYWYRQAAGRGLQLLFYSVGIGQISSEVPQNLSASRPQDRQFILSSKKLLLSDSGFYLCAWLPPGTAGEKLFFGSGTQLSVL.

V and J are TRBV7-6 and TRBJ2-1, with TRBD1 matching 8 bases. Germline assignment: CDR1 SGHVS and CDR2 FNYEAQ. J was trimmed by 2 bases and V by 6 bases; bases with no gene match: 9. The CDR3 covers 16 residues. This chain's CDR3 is CASSRPRQGTYNEQFF. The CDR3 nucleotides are TGTGCCAGCAGTCGCCCCCGACAGGGGACCTACAATGAGCAGTTCTTC.

In nucleotides, the CDR3 is TGTGCCAGCAGCCCACCAAGGGGTGGGACAGGGATTGAAAAACTGTTTTTT. This encodes CASSPPRGGTGIEKLFF. This sequence joins TRBV7-9 and TRBJ1-4; 9 bases map to TRBD1. Germline CDR1 and CDR2: SEHNR and FQNEAQ (reference sequence). V lost 5 bases and J lost 7; bases outside the gene matches: 14. This CDR3 spans 17 amino acids.

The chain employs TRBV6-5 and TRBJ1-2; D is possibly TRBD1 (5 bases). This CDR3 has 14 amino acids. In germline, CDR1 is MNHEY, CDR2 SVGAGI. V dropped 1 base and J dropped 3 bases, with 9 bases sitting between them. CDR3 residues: CASSYFGGDYGYTF. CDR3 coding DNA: TGTGCCAGCAGTTACTTCGGGGGGGACTATGGCTACACCTTC.

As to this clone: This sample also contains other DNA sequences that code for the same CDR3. DNA of the CDR3: TGTGCCAGCAGTCCCCAGGGCAACTATGGCTACACCTTC. It encodes CASSPQGNYGYTF. J is TRBJ1-2 and V is TRBV28, with D tentatively TRBD1 (5 bases). Trimming cost V 5 bases and J 2 bases, with 9 bases left between them. CDR1 MDHEN and CDR2 SYDVKM come from the germline V gene. This CDR3 is 13 amino acids long.

For the CDR3, the DNA is TGCGCCAGCAGCCAAACCCGGGACTCAAAAGAGACCCAGTACTTC. It specifies CASSQTRDSKETQYF. V and J are TRBV4-1 and TRBJ2-5, with a possible D match to TRBD2 (6 bases). Trimming shortened V by 2 bases and J by 3 bases, and 13 bases separated the two germline ends. Germline CDR1 MGHRA, CDR2 YSYEKL. There are 15 residues in the CDR3.

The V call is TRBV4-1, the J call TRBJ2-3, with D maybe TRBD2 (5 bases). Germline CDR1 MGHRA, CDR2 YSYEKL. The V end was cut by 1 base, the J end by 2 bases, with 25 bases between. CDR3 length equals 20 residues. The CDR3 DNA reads TGCGCCAGCAGCCAAGGGCGGGCAGAGACCTTTTTCGGGTACACAGATACGCAGTATTTT. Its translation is CASSQGRAETFFGYTDTQYF.

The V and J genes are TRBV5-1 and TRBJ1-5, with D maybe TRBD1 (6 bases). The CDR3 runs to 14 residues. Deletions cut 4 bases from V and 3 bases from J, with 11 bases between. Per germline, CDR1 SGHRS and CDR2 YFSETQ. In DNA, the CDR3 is TGCGCCAGCAGCCTGGACAGCCCCAATCAGCCCCAGCATTTT. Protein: CASSLDSPNQPQHF.

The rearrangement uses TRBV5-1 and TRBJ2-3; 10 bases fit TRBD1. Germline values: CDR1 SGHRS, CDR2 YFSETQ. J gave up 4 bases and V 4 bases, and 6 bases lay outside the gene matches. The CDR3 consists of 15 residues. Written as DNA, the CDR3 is TGCGCCAGCAGCATGGCCGGGACAGGGGCAGATACGCAGTATTTT. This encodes CASSMAGTGADTQYF.

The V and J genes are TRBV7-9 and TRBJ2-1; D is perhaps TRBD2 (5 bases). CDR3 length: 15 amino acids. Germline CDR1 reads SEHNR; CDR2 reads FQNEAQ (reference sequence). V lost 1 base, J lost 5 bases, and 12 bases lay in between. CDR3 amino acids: CASSLGGAANNEQFF. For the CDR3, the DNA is TGTGCCAGCAGCTTAGGGGGAGCGGCGAACAATGAGCAGTTCTTC.

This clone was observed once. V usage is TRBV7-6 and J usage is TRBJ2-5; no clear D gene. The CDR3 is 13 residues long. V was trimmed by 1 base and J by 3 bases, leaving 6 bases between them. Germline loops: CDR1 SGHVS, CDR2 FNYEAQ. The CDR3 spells CASSLVIKETQYF. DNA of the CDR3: TGTGCCAGCAGCTTAGTCATCAAAGAGACCCAGTACTTC. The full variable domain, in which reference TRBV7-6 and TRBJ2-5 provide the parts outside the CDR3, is GAGVSQSPRYKVTKRGQDVALRCDPISGHVSLYWYRQALGQGPEFLTYFNYEAQQDKSGLPNDRFSAERPEGSISTLTIQRTEQRDSAMYRCASSLVIKETQYFGPGTRLLVL.

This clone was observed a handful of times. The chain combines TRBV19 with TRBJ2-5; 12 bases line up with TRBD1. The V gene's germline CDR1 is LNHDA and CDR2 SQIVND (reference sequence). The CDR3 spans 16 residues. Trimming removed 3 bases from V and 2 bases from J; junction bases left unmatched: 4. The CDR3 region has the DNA TGTGCCAGTAGTATCTCGGGACAGGGGGCTCAAGAGACCCAGTACTTC. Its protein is CASSISGQGAQETQYF.

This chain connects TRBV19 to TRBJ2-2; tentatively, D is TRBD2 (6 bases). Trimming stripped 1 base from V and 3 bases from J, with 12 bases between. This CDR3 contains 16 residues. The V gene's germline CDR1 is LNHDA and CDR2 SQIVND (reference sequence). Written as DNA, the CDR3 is TGTGCCAGTAGTATAGTCGGCGGGGCCCACACCGGGGAGCTGTTTTTT. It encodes CASSIVGGAHTGELFF.

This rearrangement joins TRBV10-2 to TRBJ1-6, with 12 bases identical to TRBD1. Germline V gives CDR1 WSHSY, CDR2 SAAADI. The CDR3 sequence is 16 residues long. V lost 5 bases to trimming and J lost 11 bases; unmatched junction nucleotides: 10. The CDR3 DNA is TGCGCCAGCAGTAACCCCGGGACAGGGGGCCTTCCACCCCTCCACTTT. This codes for CASSNPGTGGLPPLHF.

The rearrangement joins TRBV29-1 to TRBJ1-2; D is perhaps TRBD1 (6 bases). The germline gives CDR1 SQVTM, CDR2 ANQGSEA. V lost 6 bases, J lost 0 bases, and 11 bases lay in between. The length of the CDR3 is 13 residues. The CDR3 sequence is CSVRQETNYGYTF. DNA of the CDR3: TGCAGCGTAAGACAGGAAACTAACTATGGCTACACCTTC.

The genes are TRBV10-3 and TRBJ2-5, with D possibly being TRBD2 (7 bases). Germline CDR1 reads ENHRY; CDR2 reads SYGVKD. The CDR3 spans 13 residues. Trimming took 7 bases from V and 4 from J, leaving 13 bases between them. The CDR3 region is CAITDGGLETQYF. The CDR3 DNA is TGTGCCATCACCGACGGGGGGCTAGAGACCCAGTACTTC.

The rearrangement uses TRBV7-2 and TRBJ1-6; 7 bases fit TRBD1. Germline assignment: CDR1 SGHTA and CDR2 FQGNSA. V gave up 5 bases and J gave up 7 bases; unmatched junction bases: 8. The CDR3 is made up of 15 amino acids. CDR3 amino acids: CASSPQGTDNSPLHF. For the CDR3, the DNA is TGTGCCAGCAGCCCCCAAGGGACAGACAATTCACCCCTCCACTTT.